This TCR beta chain was identified in a study of shared clonotypes between healthy human individuals. Study-level background: For every donor, three CD4 naive, three CD4 memory, two CD8 naive and one CD8 memory plates were used.

Naive CD8 populations comprised CD45RO-negative cells positively selected for CCR7, excluding terminally differentiated effector memory CD45RA+ cells. Regarding this clone: Antigen specificity is unknown.

The CDR3 has 17 amino acids. The J segment lost 1 base and the V segment lost 3 bases, leaving 6 bases of the junction unmatched. Germline CDR1 reads SGDLS; CDR2 reads YYNGEE. Data came from immunoSEQ multiplex PCR; TCRdb stores just in-frame clones and leaves some out. This sample has roughly 2 million clones, with about 95% found just once. Findings of the study overall: The study found 4.5% to 6% of naive CD4 clonotypes shared across a few donors.

The chain carries TRBV9 and TRBJ2-2; 10 bases align to TRBD2. This receptor was identified in a man in his late teens or twenties in good health. Sequenced sample: naive CD8+ T cells sorted from blood. CDR3 in amino acids: CASSAWTSGENTGELFF. The CDR3 bases are TGTGCCAGCAGCGCCTGGACTAGCGGAGAGAACACCGGGGAGCTGTTTTTT.